This T cell receptor (beta chain) was found in a study of neoadjuvant anti-PD-1 for oral cavity cancer (dated by TCRdb to about 2021). Regarding the study in general: Before undergoing curative-intent surgical resection, most patients got three to four biweekly nivolumab doses at 3 mg/kg. Patients with complete response, partial response or stable disease by RECIST 1.1 were defined as responders, whereas patients with progression were defined as non-responders. For patients who did not progress, a fourth nivolumab dose was given around day 43, followed by definitive surgical resection on days 50-56. The parent correlative cohort had about eleven patients and a response rate of roughly 34%.

Results and caveats for the whole study, not just this receptor: The TCR analyses had only a few patients in each response group, and the authors called for validation in larger cohorts. Higher pretreatment blood Treg/Th17 ratios correlated with both higher pretreatment blood TCRbeta clonality and lower post-treatment tumor TCRbeta clonality. After neoadjuvant nivolumab, significantly higher T cell clonality (Gini index) was found within PBMCs in non-responders than in responders.

What the time point label conveys for this sample: before neoadjuvant nivolumab. None of the patients had received prior systemic or radiation treatment, and all were newly diagnosed with stage II-IVA oral cavity squamous cell carcinoma. Everyone in the cohort had locally advanced, HPV-negative oral cavity squamous cell carcinoma. Peripheral blood mononuclear cells were analyzed directly, without maintenance or expansion in culture. The samples were obtained from a longitudinal correlative study of a single-arm phase II trial testing neoadjuvant nivolumab in oral cavity squamous cell carcinoma. Subject-matched pre- and post-treatment PBMCs and tumors from three responders and three non-responders were subjected to genomic DNA-based TCRbeta sequencing. Peripheral blood mononuclear cells were collected before nivolumab treatment and were collected again after treatment, at the time of surgery. Genomic DNA was isolated from PBMCs using the Maxwell RSC DNA from Cells kit.

Trimming removed 1 base from V and 0 bases from J, leaving 7 bases between the germline ends. Measured from the cysteine to the phenylalanine, the CDR3 is 15 residues long. The CDR3 DNA has 45 bases and is translated from base 1. Via the germline V gene, CDR1 is MGHRA and CDR2 YSYEKL. For this clone: It has no known antigen specificity. Base qualities are missing; no much larger clone stands one base away.

For deep sequencing, each PBMC sample was run in six replicates, with libraries mostly built from 450 to 550 ng of input genomic DNA. Following the manufacturer's instructions, the team built TCRbeta libraries using the immunoSEQ hsTCRbeta kit. An Illumina NovaSeq 6000 S4 flow cell was used to sequence the final libraries, which had first been combined to 3 nM. The authors processed their data as follows. The immunoSEQ Analyzer handled quality control and preprocessing of the raw data. The analysis was limited to productive rearrangements, and each clonotype was defined by a unique CDR3 amino acid sequence. Repertoire clonality was estimated as the Gini-Simpson index, which was calculated using the R package tcR. Gini indices were compared with Student's t test, and associations with tumor size change were assessed by Pearson correlation. This is the immuneACCESS table as TCRdb keeps it, with only in-frame sequences that have V and J called. A part of the clones is gone; compared with another copy, unresolved V genes explain less than half, and the rest is unexplained. The V and J calls and the clone size are those of that table, but D and trimming were determined from the DNA. For this sample there are about 81,000 clones; under 90% appear just once. Around 3% of the sample lies in the top ten.

The sequence was collected from a person between 40 and 85 years old with oral cavity squamous cell carcinoma. The chain is made from TRBV4-1 and TRBJ2-1, with the D gene call left open. Sequencing was performed on PBMCs, taken before nivolumab (anti-PD-1) treatment. The sequenced DNA: TGCGCCAGCAGCCAAGTTATGAGCTCCTACAATGAGCAGTTCTTC. Its protein product is CASSQVMSSYNEQFF.